The 29 T cell receptor beta chains listed next were all sequenced from one sample in a study of CD8 T cells in Susac syndrome. With random hexamers, reverse transcription was performed on roughly 0.5 to 1 ug of RNA. TCRdb passed the immunoSEQ multiplex PCR reads through MiXCR, listing each CDR3 protein once. The sample records more than 65,000 distinct CDR3 sequences, roughly 94% being singletons. The sample consisted of CD8+ T cells from PBMCs. Receptors were obtained from a human donor with Susac syndrome.

The chain links TRBV11-2 to TRBJ1-2; D uncertain. Germline loops: CDR1 SGHAT, CDR2 FQNNGV. Trimming took off 5 bases at V and 3 bases at J, with 7 bases between the two ends. This CDR3 spans 12 amino acids. CDR3 residues: CASSGTDYGYTF. The CDR3, as DNA: TGTGCCAGCAGCGGAACAGACTATGGCTACACCTTC.

This sequence joins TRBV6-2 or TRBV6-3 and TRBJ1-1; 8 bases match TRBD1. V shed 2 bases and J 8 bases; nucleotides not matched to a gene: 4. Germline loops: CDR1 MNHEY, CDR2 SVGEGT. This CDR3 spans 13 amino acids. The CDR3 region has the DNA TGTGCCAGCAGTTACGGACAGGGATGGGAAGCTTTCTTT. It encodes CASSYGQGWEAFF.

This rearrangement joins TRBV28 to TRBJ2-7, with 9 bases matching TRBD1. With V trimmed by 7 bases and J by 7 bases, 11 bases remained unmatched. The CDR3 runs to 14 residues. Germline values: CDR1 MDHEN, CDR2 SYDVKM. For the CDR3, the DNA is TGTGCCAGCAAGGTGGACAGGGGATCTAAGGAGCAGTACTTC. Protein: CASKVDRGSKEQYF.

The chain carries TRBV28 and TRBJ2-1; 12 bases align to TRBD2. The V and J ends lost 3 bases and 6 bases, in that order; junction bases with no gene match: 9. Germline V gives CDR1 MDHEN, CDR2 SYDVKM. The CDR3 consists of 17 residues. CDR3 bases: TGTGCCAGCAGTTTGTCTCCCGGACTAGCGGGACGCAATGAGCAGTTCTTC. Protein product: CASSLSPGLAGRNEQFF.

CDR3 nucleotides: TGTGCCAGCAGTCCATTCTCTGGGGCCAACGTCCTGACTTTC. This translates into CASSPFSGANVLTF. This chain links TRBV27 with TRBJ2-6; D unclear. Looked up from germline, CDR1 is MNHEY and CDR2 is SMNVEV (reference sequence). Deletions cut 5 bases from V and 0 bases from J, with 5 bases between. The CDR3 spans 14 residues.

J is TRBJ2-1 and V is TRBV5-4, with 8 bases lining up with TRBD2. With 1 base clipped from V and 8 bases from J, the junction kept 5 bases outside the gene matches. CDR3 length: 14 residues. Looked up from germline, CDR1 is SGHNT and CDR2 is YYREEE (reference sequence). The CDR3 spells CASSLYGGGDEQFF. The CDR3 DNA reads TGTGCCAGCAGCTTGTACGGGGGGGGCGATGAGCAGTTCTTC.

This chain links TRBV7-9 with TRBJ1-5; a weak D match, TRBD1 (5 bases). The length of the CDR3 is 15 residues. Germline V CDR1 and CDR2: SEHNR, FQNEAQ (reference sequence). V was cut by 3 bases and J by 2 bases, with 11 bases left in between. CDR3 coding DNA: TGTGCCAGCAGCTTGGTTGGGGGTGGCAATCAGCCCCAGCATTTT. Protein sequence: CASSLVGGGNQPQHF.

The CDR3 protein is CASSFITSGNEQFF. CDR3 in DNA: TGTGCCAGCAGCTTCATCACTAGCGGCAATGAGCAGTTCTTC. V and J are TRBV7-8 and TRBJ2-1, with TRBD2 identical over 8 bases. The germline V gene encodes CDR1 SGHVS and CDR2 FQNEAQ. Losses at the gene ends were 3 bases for V and 6 bases for J; bases not matched to a gene: 4. The CDR3 is 14 residues long.

The chain couples TRBV20-1 to TRBJ1-2; the match to TRBD1 covers 7 bases. Germline CDR1 is DFQATT and CDR2 is SNEGSKA (reference sequence). This CDR3 contains 17 residues. The ends lost 0 bases at V and 0 bases at J; junction bases unmatched: 10. CDR3 sequence: CSARDPGTEAPNYGYTF. The CDR3, as DNA: TGCAGTGCTAGAGATCCCGGGACAGAAGCTCCTAACTATGGCTACACCTTC.

The chain couples TRBV3-1 to TRBJ2-5; 9 positions agree with TRBD2. CDR1 LGHDT and CDR2 YNNKEL come from the germline V gene (reference sequence). The CDR3 loop spans 17 amino acids. After removal of 2 bases from V and 5 bases from J, the junction contained 12 bases not matched to a gene. The CDR3 DNA reads as TGTGCCAGCAGCCAAAAAACTATAGCGGGAGAGTATGAGACCCAGTACTTC. As protein: CASSQKTIAGEYETQYF.

The gene calls are TRBV15 and TRBJ2-2; 7 nucleotides agree with TRBD1. V lost 5 bases to trimming and J lost 4 bases; unmatched junction nucleotides: 4. Germline loops: CDR1 LNHNV, CDR2 YYDKDF (reference sequence). The CDR3 sequence is 14 residues long. This chain's CDR3 is CATSEDRPTGELFF. As DNA, the CDR3 is TGTGCCACCAGCGAGGACAGGCCCACCGGGGAGCTGTTTTTT.

V gene TRBV7-6 combines with J gene TRBJ1-3; 7 nucleotides match TRBD1. Germline CDR1 reads SGHVS; CDR2 reads FNYEAQ. The V gene end was trimmed by 5 bases and the J gene end by 3 bases; junction bases not matched to a gene: 10. This CDR3 contains 16 residues. In DNA form, the CDR3 reads TGTGCCAGCAGCCTCGGACAGGAGATACTTGGAAACACCATATATTTT. As protein: CASSLGQEILGNTIYF.

The chain has TRBV20-1 and TRBJ2-1, with 12 bases lining up with TRBD2. The CDR3 is 15 residues long. In germline, CDR1 is DFQATT, CDR2 SNEGSKA (reference sequence). The V gene end was trimmed by 5 bases and the J gene end by 2 bases; junction bases not matched to a gene: 4. CDR3: CSAPLAGGPYNEQFF. DNA for the CDR3: TGCAGTGCTCCTCTAGCGGGAGGGCCCTACAATGAGCAGTTCTTC.

The chain joins TRBV29-1 to TRBJ2-3, with D possibly matching TRBD1 (5 bases). The germline gives CDR1 SQVTM, CDR2 ANQGSEA. CDR3 size: 16 residues. The V end was cut by 2 bases, the J end by 3 bases, with 18 bases between. The CDR3 spells CSVESWARESTDTQYF. In DNA form, the CDR3 reads TGCAGCGTTGAAAGTTGGGCCAGGGAATCAACAGATACGCAGTATTTT.

The chain joins TRBV20-1 to TRBJ2-7; possible D gene TRBD2, 6 bases. The CDR3 runs 13 residues. V was clipped by 0 bases and J by 2 bases, with 8 bases between them. The V gene's germline CDR1 is DFQATT and CDR2 SNEGSKA (reference sequence). The CDR3 DNA reads TGCAGTGCTAGAGAACGGAGGGCCTACGAGCAGTACTTC. Translated, it gives CSARERRAYEQYF.

This chain uses TRBV5-1 with TRBJ1-2; D remains unclear. The CDR3 length is 14 residues. V dropped 0 bases and J dropped 1 base, with 7 bases sitting between them. Germline CDR1 is SGHRS and CDR2 is YFSETQ. CDR3 in DNA: TGCGCCAGCAGCTTGGGAGGACTTAACTATGGCTACACCTTC. Translated: CASSLGGLNYGYTF.

The chain uses TRBV10-3 and TRBJ2-5; D is unresolved. The CDR3 covers 13 residues. CDR1 ENHRY and CDR2 SYGVKD come from the germline V gene. Trimming took 2 bases from V and 5 from J, leaving 9 bases between them. The CDR3 DNA reads as TGTGCCATCAGTGAGGGGCCTCGGGAGACCCAGTACTTC. Amino acid sequence: CAISEGPRETQYF.

V gene TRBV19 combines with J gene TRBJ2-1; 11 bases line up with TRBD2. The CDR3 is 15 amino acids. Germline lookup yields CDR1 LNHDA and CDR2 SQIVND (reference sequence). With 6 bases clipped from V and 7 bases from J, the junction kept 8 bases outside the gene matches. The CDR3 bases are TGTGCCAGTAGGGCGGGACTAGCGGCGGGGAATGAGCAGTTCTTC. Its protein product is CASRAGLAAGNEQFF.

This clonotype was seen a single time. This sequence joins TRBV6-6 and TRBJ1-3; TRBD1 is a possible D gene (5 bases). CDR1 and CDR2 from the germline V gene are MNHNY and SVGAGI (reference sequence). V lost 8 bases and J lost 0, with 14 bases in between. The CDR3 consists of 15 residues. The CDR3 DNA reads TGTGCCAGCGGTTCTTGGACACACTCTGGAAACACCATATATTTT. Residues: CASGSWTHSGNTIYF.

CDR3 amino acids: CSARDWGERAEAFF. The CDR3 DNA sequence: TGCAGTGCTAGAGATTGGGGAGAACGGGCTGAAGCTTTCTTT. The chain recombines TRBV20-1 with TRBJ1-1, with no clear D. The V and J ends lost 0 bases and 6 bases respectively, with 14 bases between them. CDR1 and CDR2 (germline): DFQATT, SNEGSKA (reference sequence). The length of the CDR3 is 14 residues.

The rearrangement uses TRBV6-1 and TRBJ1-1; D is undetermined. CDR3 length: 15 amino acids. CDR1 and CDR2 (germline): MNHNS, SASEGT. V lost 1 base to trimming and J lost 4 bases, with 13 bases between them. CDR3 bases: TGTGCCAGCAGTGAAGGGGCCGAGGGCTCCACTGAAGCTTTCTTT. It yields the protein CASSEGAEGSTEAFF.

The J gene is TRBJ1-2, the V gene TRBV28; 9 bases match TRBD1. The V and J ends lost 5 bases and 5 bases, in that order; junction bases with no gene match: 6. The CDR3 covers 14 residues. In germline, CDR1 is MDHEN, CDR2 SYDVKM. CDR3 sequence (DNA): TGTGCCAGCAGTCTTCCGGGACAGGGTTATGGCTACACCTTC. Translating gives CASSLPGQGYGYTF.

Points on this clonotype: A much larger clone is a single base away; this may be a read error. CDR3 sequence reads: CASSWLTDTQCF. Here the CDR3 DNA reads TGTGCCAGCAGCTGGCTCACAGATACGCAGTGTTTT. V is TRBV5-4 and J is TRBJ2-3; D gene unclear. The CDR3 has 12 amino acids. Germline assignment: CDR1 SGHNT and CDR2 YYREEE (reference sequence).

This clonotype has a single count. The rearrangement links TRBV2 to TRBJ2-1, with 9 bases fitting TRBD2. The CDR3 loop spans 17 amino acids. Germline CDR1 reads SNHLY; CDR2 reads FYNNEI. V shed 6 bases, J shed 0 bases, and the junction held 9 bases outside the gene matches. The CDR3 loop reads CASRTGTSQSSYNEQFF. CDR3 sequence (DNA): TGTGCCAGCAGGACTGGGACTAGCCAGAGCTCCTACAATGAGCAGTTCTTC.

This chain joins TRBV27 and TRBJ2-3; D is tentatively TRBD1 or TRBD2 (7 bases each). The germline V gene encodes CDR1 MNHEY and CDR2 SMNVEV (reference sequence). V was trimmed by 3 bases and J by 0 bases, leaving 22 bases between them. The CDR3 sequence is 19 residues long. Here the CDR3 DNA reads TGTGCCAGCAGTTTTAGACAGGGCGTAAGCGGGACCAGCACAGATACGCAGTATTTT. Translating it yields CASSFRQGVSGTSTDTQYF.

This clonotype occurred a few times. The J gene is TRBJ2-3, the V gene TRBV30; perhaps TRBD2 as D (6 bases). The V end was cut by 2 bases, the J end by 6 bases, with 21 bases between. CDR3 length: 16 residues. Germline V gene sequence: CDR1 GTSNPN, CDR2 SVGIG (reference sequence). CDR3 protein: CAWSKVSGPWGDTQYF. The CDR3 DNA sequence: TGTGCCTGGAGTAAGGTTAGCGGACCTTGGGGTGATACGCAGTATTTT.

The J gene is TRBJ2-3, the V gene TRBV28, with D perhaps matching TRBD1 (5 bases). Germline loops: CDR1 MDHEN, CDR2 SYDVKM. Deletions cut 2 bases from V and 0 bases from J, with 12 bases between. CDR3 length: 16 residues. This CDR3 reads CASSLLTETSTDTQYF. For the CDR3, the DNA is TGTGCCAGCAGTTTACTGACAGAAACTAGCACAGATACGCAGTATTTT.

The chain is built from TRBV2 and TRBJ1-1; possibly TRBD1 for D (6 bases). The CDR3 runs to 15 residues. Germline CDR1 reads SNHLY; CDR2 reads FYNNEI. Trimming shortened V by 5 bases and J by 1 base, and 14 bases separated the two germline ends. The CDR3 DNA is TGTGCCAGCAGTTTATTCGGGGGCGCGAACACTGAAGCTTTCTTT. It specifies CASSLFGGANTEAFF.

V and J are TRBV9 and TRBJ1-1; D gene unclear. This CDR3 region has 15 residues. The germline CDR1 and CDR2 sequences are SGDLS and YYNGEE. The V end lost 1 base, the J end lost 1 base, and 11 bases lay between the germline ends. CDR3 DNA: TGTGCCAGCAGCGTATACGCGGGAAAGAACACTGAAGCTTTCTTT. Translation: CASSVYAGKNTEAFF.